The clone carrying this T cell receptor beta chain was observed a handful of times. What it binds is not known. V lost 3 bases, J lost 5 bases, and 13 bases lay in between. The CDR3 contains 14 residues. Germline V gene lookup returns CDR1 ENHRY and CDR2 SYGVKD. This record comes from a study of T cell repertoires in cytomegalovirus infection. As for the study in general: Indications came from public TCR beta signatures; they pointed to CMV infection and to a matching HLA type.

TCRdb recomputed calls from the reads with MiXCR, one row per CDR3 protein. The table has 140,000 to 150,000 distinct CDR3 sequences, over 30% seen once. This specimen was CD8+ T cells from cultured PBMCs, taken from culture after CMV antigen stimulation. J is TRBJ2-5 and V is TRBV10-3, with a possible D match to TRBD1 (5 bases). The receptor was isolated from a human donor in good health (CMV status not recorded). Some clones in this sample may be carry-over from other donors' samples. The CDR3: CAISEVQAGETQYF. The CDR3 bases are TGTGCCATCAGTGAAGTTCAGGCAGGGGAGACCCAGTACTTC.